Below, 17 T cell receptor beta chains from the same sample are listed, as sequenced in a study of T cell repertoires in cytomegalovirus infection. These TCRs are of unknown antigen specificity. Each CDR3 protein gets one entry after TCRdb re-called the reads with MiXCR. This sample has hundreds of thousands of distinct CDR3 sequences, with 30% to 35% found just once. Sample: cultured CD8+ T cells from PBMCs, taken from culture after CMV antigen stimulation. The receptor set was obtained from a human donor in good health (CMV status not recorded). Some clones in this sample may be carry-over from other donors' samples.

The gene calls are TRBV9 and TRBJ1-1; D remains ambiguous. Germline V CDR1 and CDR2: SGDLS, YYNGEE. Trimming took off 3 bases at V and 11 bases at J, with 8 bases between the two ends. CDR3 length equals 10 residues. Here the CDR3 reads CASSGERAFF. Here the CDR3 DNA reads TGTGCCAGCAGCGGGGAAAGGGCTTTCTTT.

This clonotype came up a few times. The chain combines TRBV6-2 or TRBV6-3 with TRBJ1-2, with 7 bases fitting TRBD1. Trimming removed 2 bases from V and 5 bases from J; junction bases left unmatched: 11. The germline CDR1 and CDR2 sequences are MNHEY and SVGEGT. The CDR3 spans 16 residues. The CDR3 bases are TGTGCCAGCAGTTACCGGGCAGGGGGAACCCTATATGGCTACACCTTC. Translating gives CASSYRAGGTLYGYTF.

The sample holds many counts of this clonotype. CDR3 amino acids: CASSNRRISYNSPLHF. CDR3 coding DNA: TGTGCCAGCAGTAACCGACGGATCTCCTATAATTCACCCCTCCACTTT. The chain combines TRBV6-2 or TRBV6-3 with TRBJ1-6; no definite D call. Germline V gene lookup returns CDR1 MNHEY and CDR2 SVGEGT. V was trimmed by 5 bases and J by 0 bases, leaving 11 bases between them. This CDR3 has 16 amino acids.

The sample holds many counts of this clonotype. This sequence joins TRBV11-2 and TRBJ1-1, with TRBD1 as a possible D gene (5 bases). The length of the CDR3 is 15 residues. Trimming took 6 bases from V and 4 from J, leaving 18 bases between them. CDR1 is SGHAT and CDR2 is FQNNGV in the germline V gene. This chain's CDR3 is CASSPRAGGPTEAFF. The CDR3 DNA sequence: TGTGCCAGCAGTCCCCGCGCGGGGGGTCCCACTGAAGCTTTCTTT.

There are a few counts of this clonotype. The V gene is TRBV27, the J gene TRBJ2-7; 10 bases are a match to TRBD1. Looked up from germline, CDR1 is MNHEY and CDR2 is SMNVEV (reference sequence). The CDR3 is 14 residues long. With 8 bases clipped from V and 2 bases from J, the junction kept 6 bases outside the gene matches. CDR3 amino acids: CASAPDRGPYEQYF. CDR3 DNA: TGTGCCAGCGCCCCTGACAGGGGGCCCTACGAGCAGTACTTC.

This chain links TRBV5-6 with TRBJ2-7; D remains ambiguous. The germline V gene has CDR1 SGHDT and CDR2 YYEEEE. This CDR3 contains 12 residues. Between the trimmed V and J ends, which lost 2 bases and 6 bases, there was a span of 9 bases. The CDR3 DNA sequence: TGTGCCAGCAGCTTTGGTACGTCCGAGCAGTACGTC. It is translated as CASSFGTSEQYV.

This chain uses TRBV15 with TRBJ1-1, with TRBD1 identical over 7 bases. The trim removed 5 bases at V and 9 bases at J, leaving 9 bases unmatched. The germline gives CDR1 LNHNV, CDR2 YYDKDF (reference sequence). The CDR3 contains 13 residues. The CDR3 bases are TGTGCCACCAGCCGTTTCACAGGGGAGAAAGCTTTCTTT. It is translated as CATSRFTGEKAFF.

The chain combines TRBV6-2 or TRBV6-3 with TRBJ2-7; tentative D call: TRBD1 (6 bases). This CDR3 is 16 amino acids long. CDR1 MNHEY and CDR2 SVGEGT come from the germline V gene. V was cut by 0 bases and J by 5 bases, with 17 bases left in between. CDR3: CASSYSRVGGYHEQYV. For the CDR3, the DNA is TGTGCCAGCAGTTACTCGAGGGTTGGGGGCTACCACGAGCAGTACGTC.

This clonotype was seen only a few times. The gene calls are TRBV7-9 and TRBJ2-1, with 10 bases identical to TRBD1. Germline CDR1 is SEHNR and CDR2 is FQNEAQ (reference sequence). The CDR3 loop spans 20 amino acids. Losses at the gene ends were 5 bases for V and 0 bases for J; bases not matched to a gene: 16. CDR3 sequence (DNA): TGTGCCAGCAGCCTGAGACAGGGGGCGCGCTCATTGGCCTCCTACAATGAGCAGTTCTTC. It codes for CASSLRQGARSLASYNEQFF.

J is TRBJ2-7 and V is TRBV27, with 10 bases lining up with TRBD1. The junction had 2 bases not matched to a gene; V was cut back by 10 bases and J by 5 bases. Germline lookup yields CDR1 MNHEY and CDR2 SMNVEV (reference sequence). CDR3 length: 11 residues. The CDR3 protein is CATGTGDEQYV. Written as DNA, the CDR3 is TGTGCCACCGGGACAGGGGACGAGCAGTACGTC.

The chain recombines TRBV3-1 with TRBJ1-5; TRBD1 aligns across 7 bases. The V segment lost 6 bases and the J segment 8 bases; nucleotides outside the gene matches: 13. The CDR3 has 15 amino acids. In germline, CDR1 is LGHDT, CDR2 YNNKEL (reference sequence). The CDR3 DNA sequence: TGTGCCAGCAGACCCGGACAGGCCCTAATCGAGCCCCAGCATTTT. Protein sequence: CASRPGQALIEPQHF.

This clonotype appeared a few times. The chain is built from TRBV5-1 and TRBJ1-1; D gene uncertain. Between the trimmed V and J ends, which lost 0 bases and 4 bases, there was a span of 16 bases. The CDR3 extends over 16 amino acids. From germline, CDR1 is SGHRS and CDR2 YFSETQ. The CDR3 nucleotides read TGCGCCAGCAGCTTGGGGAATCCTGGGGTGGCCACTGAAGCTTTCTTT. This codes for CASSLGNPGVATEAFF.

The sample holds a few counts of this clonotype. The DNA of the CDR3 is TGTGCCAGCAGTAGGACAGAGGGCCACAATGAGCAGTTCTTC. This gives the protein CASSRTEGHNEQFF. The chain uses TRBV7-9 and TRBJ2-1, with a tentative D call TRBD1 (6 bases). CDR3 length equals 14 residues. Trimming took 6 bases from V and 5 from J, leaving 14 bases between them. Germline CDR1 and CDR2: SEHNR and FQNEAQ (reference sequence).

The chain carries TRBV7-3 and TRBJ2-1, with D unresolved. The V gene lost 2 bases and the J gene lost 6 bases, with 8 bases spanning the gap. Germline-derived CDR1 and CDR2 are SGHTA and FQGTGA. This CDR3 region has 13 residues. In DNA, the CDR3 is TGTGCCAGCAGCTTAGAGCCTGCCAATGAGCAGTTCTTC. Residues: CASSLEPANEQFF.

The chain carries TRBV12-3 or TRBV12-4 and TRBJ2-1; D is unresolved. The CDR3 consists of 12 residues. V shed 6 bases and J shed 10 bases, with 13 bases lying between them. CDR3 DNA: TGTGCCAGCAGCCCCTCACCCAGGGAGCAGTTCTTC. It is translated as CASSPSPREQFF.

About this clonotype itself: A much larger clone lies one base from this, so it may be a read error. The chain carries TRBV7-3 and TRBJ1-1; D gene ambiguous. Germline assignment: CDR1 SGHTA and CDR2 FQGTGA. The CDR3 is made up of 14 amino acids. This chain's CDR3 is CVSSEPRMNTEAFF. DNA of the CDR3: TGTGTCAGCAGCGAGCCAAGAATGAACACTGAAGCTTTCTTT.

The genes are TRBV7-9 and TRBJ1-1, with D maybe TRBD1 (5 bases). Germline V CDR1 and CDR2: SEHNR, FQNEAQ (reference sequence). This CDR3 contains 13 residues. The V gene lost 4 bases and the J gene lost 5 bases, with 11 bases spanning the gap. The CDR3 spells CASSSKRGTEAFF. The CDR3, as DNA: TGTGCCAGCAGCTCGAAAAGGGGAACTGAAGCTTTCTTT.